This TCR beta chain was captured by sequencing in a study of blood T cells in healthy people across ages. Germline assignment: CDR1 SNHLY and CDR2 FYNNEI. Losses at the gene ends were 8 bases for V and 0 bases for J; bases not matched to a gene: 12. This CDR3 contains 17 residues. A second PCR of about 7 to 11 cycles used a sample-barcoded 5' primer and a J-beta primer mix. MiXCR was run by TCRdb on the 5' RACE reads, yielding one entry per CDR3 protein. The table lists fewer than 800,000 distinct CDR3 sequences, 21% of them singletons. The sequenced material came from blood. The chain uses TRBV2 and TRBJ2-5; TRBD2 matches at 10 bases. The receptor comes from a man in his 70s in good health. In DNA, the CDR3 is TGTGCCAGCTTAAGCGGGAGGGCCCCAACCTACCAAGAGACCCAGTACTTC. Protein product: CASLSGRAPTYQETQYF.